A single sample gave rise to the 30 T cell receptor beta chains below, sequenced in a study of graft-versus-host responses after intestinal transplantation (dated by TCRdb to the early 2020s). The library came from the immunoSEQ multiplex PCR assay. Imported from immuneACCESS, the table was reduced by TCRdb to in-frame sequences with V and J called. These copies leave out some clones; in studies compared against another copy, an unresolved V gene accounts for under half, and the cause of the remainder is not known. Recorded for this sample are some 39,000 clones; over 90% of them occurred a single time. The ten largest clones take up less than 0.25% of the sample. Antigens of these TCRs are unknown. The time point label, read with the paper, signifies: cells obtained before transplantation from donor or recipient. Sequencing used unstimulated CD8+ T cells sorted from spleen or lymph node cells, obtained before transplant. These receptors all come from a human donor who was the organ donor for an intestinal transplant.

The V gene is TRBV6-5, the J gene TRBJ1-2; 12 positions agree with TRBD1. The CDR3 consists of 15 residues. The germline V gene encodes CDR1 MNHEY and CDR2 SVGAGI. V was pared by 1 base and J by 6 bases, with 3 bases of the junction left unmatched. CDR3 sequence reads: CASSYLGTGGDGYTF. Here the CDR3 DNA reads TGTGCCAGCAGTTACTTGGGGACAGGGGGCGATGGCTACACCTTC.

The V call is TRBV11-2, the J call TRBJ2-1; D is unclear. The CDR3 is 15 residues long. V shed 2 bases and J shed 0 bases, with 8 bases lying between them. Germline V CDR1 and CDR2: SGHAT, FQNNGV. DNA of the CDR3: TGTGCCAGCAGCTTATTCGCGAGCTCCTACAATGAGCAGTTCTTC. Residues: CASSLFASSYNEQFF.

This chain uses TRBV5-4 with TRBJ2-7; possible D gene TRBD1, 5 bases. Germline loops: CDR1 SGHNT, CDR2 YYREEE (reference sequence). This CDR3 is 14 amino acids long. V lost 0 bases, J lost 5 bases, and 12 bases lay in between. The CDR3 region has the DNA TGTGCCAGCAGCTTGGGGGGCGGCATCAACGAGCAGTACTTC. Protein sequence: CASSLGGGINEQYF.

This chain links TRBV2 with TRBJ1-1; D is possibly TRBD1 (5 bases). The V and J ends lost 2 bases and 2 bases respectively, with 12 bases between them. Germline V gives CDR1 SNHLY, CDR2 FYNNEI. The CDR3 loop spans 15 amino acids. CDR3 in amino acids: CASSELLRANTEAFF. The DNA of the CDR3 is TGTGCCAGCAGTGAACTCCTCAGGGCAAACACTGAAGCTTTCTTT.

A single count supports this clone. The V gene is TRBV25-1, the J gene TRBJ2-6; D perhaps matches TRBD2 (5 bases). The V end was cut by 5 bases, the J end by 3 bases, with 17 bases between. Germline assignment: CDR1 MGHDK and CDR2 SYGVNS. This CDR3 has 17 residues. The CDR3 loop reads CASSPREGSFGANVLTF. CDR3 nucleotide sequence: TGTGCCAGCAGTCCCCGGGAAGGGTCCTTTGGGGCCAACGTCCTGACTTTC.

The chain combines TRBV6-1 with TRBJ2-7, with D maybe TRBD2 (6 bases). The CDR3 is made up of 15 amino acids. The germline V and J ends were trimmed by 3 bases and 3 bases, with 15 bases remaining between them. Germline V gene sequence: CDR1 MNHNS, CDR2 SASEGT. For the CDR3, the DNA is TGTGCCAGCAGTGATCCCGTTAGCGGTGGCTACGAGCAGTACTTC. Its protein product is CASSDPVSGGYEQYF.

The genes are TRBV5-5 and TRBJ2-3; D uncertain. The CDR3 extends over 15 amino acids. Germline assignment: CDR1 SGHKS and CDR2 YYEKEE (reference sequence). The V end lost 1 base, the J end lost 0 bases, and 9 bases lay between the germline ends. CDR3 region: CASSLYDLSTDTQYF. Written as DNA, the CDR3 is TGTGCCAGCAGCTTGTACGACCTTAGCACAGATACGCAGTATTTT.

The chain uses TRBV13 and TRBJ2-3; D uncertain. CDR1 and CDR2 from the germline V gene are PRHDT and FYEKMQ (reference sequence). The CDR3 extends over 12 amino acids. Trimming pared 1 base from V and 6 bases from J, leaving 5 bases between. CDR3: CASSLAGDTQYF. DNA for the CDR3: TGTGCCAGCAGCTTAGCTGGGGATACGCAGTATTTT.

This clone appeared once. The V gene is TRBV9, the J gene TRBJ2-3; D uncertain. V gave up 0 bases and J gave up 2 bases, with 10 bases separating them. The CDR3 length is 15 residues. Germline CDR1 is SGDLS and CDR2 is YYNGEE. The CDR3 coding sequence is TGTGCCAGCAGCGTAGAAATAGTCGCCACAGATACGCAGTATTTT. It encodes CASSVEIVATDTQYF.

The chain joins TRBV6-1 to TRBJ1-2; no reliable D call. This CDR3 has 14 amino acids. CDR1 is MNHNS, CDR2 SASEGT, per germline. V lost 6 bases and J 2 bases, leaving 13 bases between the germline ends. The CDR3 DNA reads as TGTGCCAGCAGCTACTACCCTGACAACTATGGCTACACCTTC. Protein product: CASSYYPDNYGYTF.

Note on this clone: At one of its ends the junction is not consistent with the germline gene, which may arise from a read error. CDR3 nucleotides: TGTGCCTGGAGTATCTCGGGATCTCAGGACTTC. It is translated as CAWSISGSQDF. The V call is TRBV30, the J call TRBJ2-7; tentative D call: TRBD2 (5 bases). The germline V gene encodes CDR1 GTSNPN and CDR2 SVGIG (reference sequence). This CDR3 spans 11 amino acids.

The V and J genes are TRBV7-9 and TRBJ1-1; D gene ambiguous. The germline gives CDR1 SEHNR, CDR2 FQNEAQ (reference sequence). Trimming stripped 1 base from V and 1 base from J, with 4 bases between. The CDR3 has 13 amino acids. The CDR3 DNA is TGTGCCAGCAGCTTAGTGGGGAACACTGAAGCTTTCTTT. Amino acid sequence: CASSLVGNTEAFF.

CDR3 nucleotides: TGCGCCAGCAGCTTCCGGGACCCAGCTGGCGGGGATACGCAGTATTTT. This encodes CASSFRDPAGGDTQYF. The rearrangement joins TRBV5-1 to TRBJ2-3, with D perhaps being TRBD1 or TRBD2 (5 bases each). In germline, CDR1 is SGHRS, CDR2 YFSETQ. CDR3 length equals 16 residues. The V gene lost 2 bases and the J gene lost 6 bases, with 19 bases spanning the gap.

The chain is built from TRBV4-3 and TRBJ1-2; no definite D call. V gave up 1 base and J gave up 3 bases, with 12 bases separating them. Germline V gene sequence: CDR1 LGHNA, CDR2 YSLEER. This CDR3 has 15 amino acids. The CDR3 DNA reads TGCGCCAGCAGCCAAGTAGGGCAGAATTACTATGGCTACACCTTC. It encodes CASSQVGQNYYGYTF.

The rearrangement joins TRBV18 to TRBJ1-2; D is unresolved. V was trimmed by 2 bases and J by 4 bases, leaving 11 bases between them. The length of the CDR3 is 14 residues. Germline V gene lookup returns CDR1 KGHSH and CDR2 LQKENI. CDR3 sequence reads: CASSPLASFYGYTF. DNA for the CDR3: TGTGCCAGCTCACCATTGGCCTCCTTCTATGGCTACACCTTC.

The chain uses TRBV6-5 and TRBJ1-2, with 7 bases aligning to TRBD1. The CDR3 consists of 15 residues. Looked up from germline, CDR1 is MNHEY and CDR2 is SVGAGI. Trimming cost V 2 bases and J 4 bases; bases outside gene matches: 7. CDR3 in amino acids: CASSYNQGQTYGYTF. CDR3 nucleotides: TGTGCCAGCAGTTACAATCAGGGACAGACCTATGGCTACACCTTC.

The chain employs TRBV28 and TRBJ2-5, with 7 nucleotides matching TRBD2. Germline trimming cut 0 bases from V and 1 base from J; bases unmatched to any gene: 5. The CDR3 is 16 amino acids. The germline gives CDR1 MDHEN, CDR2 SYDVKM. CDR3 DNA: TGTGCCAGCAGTTTATGGGCTAGCGGAGCCCAAGAGACCCAGTACTTC. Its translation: CASSLWASGAQETQYF. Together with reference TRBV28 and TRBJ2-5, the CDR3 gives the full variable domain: DVKVTQSSRYLVKRTGEKVFLECVQDMDHENMFWYRQDPGLGLRLIYFSYDVKMKEKGDIPEGYSVSREKKERFSLILESASTNQTSMYLCASSLWASGAQETQYFGPGTRLLVL.

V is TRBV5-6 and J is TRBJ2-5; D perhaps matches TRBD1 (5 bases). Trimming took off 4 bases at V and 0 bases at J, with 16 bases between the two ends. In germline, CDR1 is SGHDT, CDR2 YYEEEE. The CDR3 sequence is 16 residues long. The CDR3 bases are TGTGCCAGCAGCCAAACGACAGCCTCGTACCAAGAGACCCAGTACTTC. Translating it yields CASSQTTASYQETQYF.

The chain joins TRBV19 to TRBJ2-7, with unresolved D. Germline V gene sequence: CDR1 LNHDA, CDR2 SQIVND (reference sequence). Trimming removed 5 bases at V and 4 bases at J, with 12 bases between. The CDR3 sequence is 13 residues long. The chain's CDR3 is CASSVNMGYEQYF. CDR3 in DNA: TGTGCCAGTAGTGTCAACATGGGGTACGAGCAGTACTTC. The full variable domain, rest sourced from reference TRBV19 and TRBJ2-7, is DGGITQSPKYLFRKEGQNVTLSCEQNLNHDAMYWYRQDPGQGLRLIYYSQIVNDFQKGDIAEGYSVSREKKESFPLTVTSAQKNPTAFYLCASSVNMGYEQYFGPGTRLTVT.

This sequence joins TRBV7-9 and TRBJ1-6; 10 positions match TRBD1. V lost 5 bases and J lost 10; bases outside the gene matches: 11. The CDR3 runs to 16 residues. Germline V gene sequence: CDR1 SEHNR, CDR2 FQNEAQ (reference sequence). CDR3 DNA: TGTGCCAGCAGCGCCTTTGGGACAGGGGAAGGATCACCCCTCCACTTT. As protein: CASSAFGTGEGSPLHF.

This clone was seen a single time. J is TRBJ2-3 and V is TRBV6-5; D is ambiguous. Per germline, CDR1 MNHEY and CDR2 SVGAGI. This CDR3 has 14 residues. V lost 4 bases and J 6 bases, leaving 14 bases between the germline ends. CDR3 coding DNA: TGTGCCAGCAGTTTGGGTCCTGGGCGGGATACGCAGTATTTT. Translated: CASSLGPGRDTQYF.

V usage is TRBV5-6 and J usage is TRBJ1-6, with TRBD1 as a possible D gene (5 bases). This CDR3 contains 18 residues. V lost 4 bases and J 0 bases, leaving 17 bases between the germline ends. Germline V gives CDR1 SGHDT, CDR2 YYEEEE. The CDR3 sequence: CASSIGHLTLSYNSPLHF. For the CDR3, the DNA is TGTGCCAGCAGCATCGGACACCTCACTCTCTCCTATAATTCACCCCTCCACTTT.

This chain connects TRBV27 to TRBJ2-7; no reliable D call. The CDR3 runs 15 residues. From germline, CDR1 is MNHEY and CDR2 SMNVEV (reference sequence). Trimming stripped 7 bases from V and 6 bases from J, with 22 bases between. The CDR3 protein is CASKVLRGDLPEQYF. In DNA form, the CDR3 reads TGTGCCAGCAAGGTTTTGAGAGGCGATCTCCCCGAGCAGTACTTC.

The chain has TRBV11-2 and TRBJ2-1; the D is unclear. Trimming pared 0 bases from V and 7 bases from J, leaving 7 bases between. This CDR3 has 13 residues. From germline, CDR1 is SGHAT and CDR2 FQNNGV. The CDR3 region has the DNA TGTGCCAGCAGCTTAGATTTGGGTAATGAGCAGTTCTTC. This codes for CASSLDLGNEQFF. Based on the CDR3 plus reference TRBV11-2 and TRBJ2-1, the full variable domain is EAGVAQSPRYKIIEKRQSVAFWCNPISGHATLYWYQQILGQGPKLLIQFQNNGVVDDSQLPKDRFSAERLKGVDSTLKIQPAKLEDSAVYLCASSLDLGNEQFFGPGTRLTVL.

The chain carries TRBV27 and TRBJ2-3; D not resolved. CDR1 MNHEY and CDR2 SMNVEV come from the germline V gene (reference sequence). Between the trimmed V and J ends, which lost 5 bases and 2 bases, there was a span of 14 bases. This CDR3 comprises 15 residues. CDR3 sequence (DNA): TGTGCCAGCAGTCCCCCTCGGGCGGTCACAGATACGCAGTATTTT. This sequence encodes CASSPPRAVTDTQYF.

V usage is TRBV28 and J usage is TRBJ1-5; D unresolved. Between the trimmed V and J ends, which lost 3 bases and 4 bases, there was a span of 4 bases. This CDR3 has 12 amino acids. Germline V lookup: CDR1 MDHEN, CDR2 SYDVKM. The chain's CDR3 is CASSFPNQPQHF. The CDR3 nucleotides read TGTGCCAGCAGTTTTCCAAATCAGCCCCAGCATTTT.

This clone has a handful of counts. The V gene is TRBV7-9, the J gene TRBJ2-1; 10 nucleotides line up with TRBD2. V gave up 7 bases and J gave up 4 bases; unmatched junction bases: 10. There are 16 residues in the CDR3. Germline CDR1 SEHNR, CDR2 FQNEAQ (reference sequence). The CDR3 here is CASTRPGTSEYNEQFF. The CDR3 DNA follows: TGTGCCAGCACCCGTCCCGGGACTAGCGAGTACAATGAGCAGTTCTTC.

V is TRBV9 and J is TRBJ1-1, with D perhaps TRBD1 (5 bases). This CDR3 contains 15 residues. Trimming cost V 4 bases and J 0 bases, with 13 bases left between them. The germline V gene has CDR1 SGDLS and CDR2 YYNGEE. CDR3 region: CASSRGGGMNTEAFF. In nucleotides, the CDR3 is TGTGCCAGCAGCAGGGGCGGGGGGATGAACACTGAAGCTTTCTTT.

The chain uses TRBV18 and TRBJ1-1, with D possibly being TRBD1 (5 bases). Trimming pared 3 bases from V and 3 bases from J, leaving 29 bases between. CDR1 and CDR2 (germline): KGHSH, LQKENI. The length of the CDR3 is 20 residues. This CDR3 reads CASSPSSPQLEGSKDTEAFF. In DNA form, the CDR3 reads TGTGCCAGCTCACCGTCCTCGCCCCAATTAGAGGGGAGTAAGGACACTGAAGCTTTCTTT.

The CDR3 loop is CASSPSGGHTDTQYF. CDR3 in DNA: TGTGCCAGCAGCCCTAGCGGGGGACACACAGATACGCAGTATTTT. This chain joins TRBV6-5 and TRBJ2-3, with TRBD2 matching 10 bases. Germline values: CDR1 MNHEY, CDR2 SVGAGI. This CDR3 is built from 15 residues. Trimming cost V 6 bases and J 2 bases; bases outside gene matches: 5.